Included here is one T cell receptor (beta chain) sequence, with context. A much larger clone lies one base from this, so it may be a read error. The sample originates from a study of read filtering for tumor transcriptome and immune sequencing. Study summary: RNA-seq yielded only roughly 75 to 1,300 TCR reads, IR-seq about 4 to 10.27 million.

Bone marrow was sampled from every patient at the time of active disease. This CDR3 region has 14 residues. CDR1 and CDR2 from the germline V gene are SGDLS and YYNGEE. This library used roughly 430 ng RNA and molecular barcoded adaptors spanning alpha/delta and beta/gamma chains. TCRdb re-derived calls from the reads in MiXCR, one entry per CDR3 protein. The sample carries about 57,000 distinct CDR3 sequences, roughly 20% recorded once. The sequence came from a donor older than 35 with multiple myeloma. V usage is TRBV9 and J usage is TRBJ1-2; D is undetermined. The sample consisted of a population of CD138-negative cells sorted from bone marrow. Here the CDR3 reads CASSVVSRYYGCTF. CDR3 in DNA: TGTGCCAGCAGCGTAGTAAGCAGGTACTATGGCTGCACCTTC.